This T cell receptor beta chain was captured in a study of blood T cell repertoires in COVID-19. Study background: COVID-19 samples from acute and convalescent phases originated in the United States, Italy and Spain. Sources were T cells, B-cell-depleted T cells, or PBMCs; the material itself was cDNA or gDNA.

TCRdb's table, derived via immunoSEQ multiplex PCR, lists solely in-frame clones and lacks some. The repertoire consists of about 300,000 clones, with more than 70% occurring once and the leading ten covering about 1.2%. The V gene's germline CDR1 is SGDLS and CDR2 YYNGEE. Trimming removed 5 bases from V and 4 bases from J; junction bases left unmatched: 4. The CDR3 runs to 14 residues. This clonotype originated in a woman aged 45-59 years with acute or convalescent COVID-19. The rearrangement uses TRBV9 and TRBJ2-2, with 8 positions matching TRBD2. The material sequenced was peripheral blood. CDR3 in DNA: TGTGCCAGCAGTGCTAGCGGGTTCACCGGGGAGCTGTTTTTT. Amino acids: CASSASGFTGELFF.